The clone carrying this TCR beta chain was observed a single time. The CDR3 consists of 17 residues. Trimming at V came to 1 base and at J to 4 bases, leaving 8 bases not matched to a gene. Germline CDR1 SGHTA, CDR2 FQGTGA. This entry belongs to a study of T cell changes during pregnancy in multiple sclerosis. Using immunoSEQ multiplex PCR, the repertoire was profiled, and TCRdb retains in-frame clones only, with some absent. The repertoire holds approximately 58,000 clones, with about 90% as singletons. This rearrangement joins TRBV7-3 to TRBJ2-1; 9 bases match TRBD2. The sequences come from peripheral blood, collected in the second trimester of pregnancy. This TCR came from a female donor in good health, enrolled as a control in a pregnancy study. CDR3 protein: CASSLNFRSGGYNEQFF. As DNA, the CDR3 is TGTGCCAGCAGCTTAAACTTTCGGAGCGGGGGGTACAATGAGCAGTTCTTC. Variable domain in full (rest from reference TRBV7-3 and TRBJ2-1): GAGVSQTPSNKVTEKGKYVELRCDPISGHTALYWYRQSLGQGPEFLIYFQGTGAADDSGLPNDRFFAVRPEGSVSTLKIQRTERGDSAVYLCASSLNFRSGGYNEQFFGPGTRLTVL.